These T cell receptor beta chains were read from a single sample in a study of technical replicates of blood from a few donors. Clones were read by immunoSEQ multiplex PCR, and TCRdb kept only the in-frame ones, dropping some. The data show roughly 68,000 clones, with around 91% seen just once and approximately 0.38% held by the top ten. Sequenced input: T cells isolated from PBMCs. These receptors were taken from a human donor in good health. CDR3s leave out the opening cysteine and the closing phenylalanine or tryptophan.

v_call cdr3_length cdr3_aa
TRBV7-2 12 ASSFVGLGQPQH
TRBV7-9 12 ASSRTGAQETQY
TRBV6-1 13 ASSENVAVSQPQH
TRBV4-3 11 ASSQGGTTEAF
TRBV5-1 11 ASSPGTPVEQY
TRBV27 11 ASSPSSLGVQY
TRBV21-1 13 ASSGPKGGPYEQY
TRBV9 11 ASSASGGDEQY
TRBV14 16 ASSQGSSTGVTPYEQY
TRBV9 12 ASSVVGSSYEQY
TRBV11-2 12 ASRDGAETYEQY
TRBV4-1 12 ASSRWTGGNTIY
TRBV6-5 13 ASSYYGGTNTEAF
TRBV25-1 13 ASSDLAGATGELF
TRBV4-2 14 ASSQESGISTDTQY
TRBV19 12 ASSIQGNSYEQY
TRBV5-1 12 ASSLEGNNYGYT
TRBV2 12 ASRPRGTNTEAF
TRBV6-1 12 ASRVLAVTGELF
TRBV30 14 AWSVNDPAGFHEQY
TRBV5-1 13 ASSPTQGYGNTIY
TRBV7-9 13 ASSLVTSAHNEQF
TRBV4-1 16 ASSQDGSGIVSYNEQF
TRBV2 10 ASIQGVGEQY
TRBV21-1 14 ASSKLGTGLSYGYT
TRBV18 13 ASSPELDRDQPQH
TRBV9 12 ASSSGGSGNTIY
TRBV10-3 12 AIRVDGVQETQY
TRBV15 12 ATSMAGAKETQY
TRBV13 12 ASSWRQYNQPQH
TRBV10-2 13 ASREAAALYNEQF
TRBV5-1 14 ASSLGSGQAQETQY
TRBV29-1 11 SVAREIDTEAF
TRBV12-5 12 ASGLIELNTEAF
TRBV11-3 12 ASSLAQALNEQF
TRBV12-5 13 ASGLGGGSTDTQY
TRBV6-5 14 ASSSRLAESTDTQY
TRBV28 11 ASSRKDRHEQY
TRBV5-1 14 ASSVGDTWNTGELF
TRBV6-6 12 ASSFPGQRNEQY
TRBV10-1 12 ASSRTGGTDTQY
TRBV23-1 14 ASSQFSIPSNQPQH
TRBV9 12 ASSPGGSNQPQH
TRBV5-4 12 ASQGTSGNYEQY
TRBV29-1 13 STGGGTSNTGELF
TRBV9 13 ASSDTSVSTDTQY
TRBV28 11 ASRFTGGTEAF
TRBV7-9 17 ASSSQPRLAGASAGELF
TRBV7-7 11 ASSNGDHETQY
TRBV7-9 14 ASSLSLAEFTDTQY
TRBV27 13 ASSLEAISYNEQF
TRBV18 13 ASSYHGIRADTQY
TRBV19 9 ASSMSDEQY
TRBV4-3 15 ASSQDYGALMTYGYT
TRBV18 11 ASSPGQTYEQY
TRBV7-2 12 ASRPLAGGGEQF
TRBV14 11 ASSFLRGQEQF
TRBV28 12 ASRTGLAKNIQY
TRBV11-3 13 ASSSWLASYNEQF